This T cell receptor (beta chain) was recovered during a study of OX40 agonist ivuxolimab in advanced cancers. CDR1 is MGHRA and CDR2 is YSYEKL in the germline V gene. This CDR3 has 14 amino acids. The trim removed 4 bases at V and 2 bases at J, leaving 4 bases unmatched. Enrollment shut out patients with autoimmune disease history or systemic immunosuppression. Only in-frame clones appear in the TCRdb table, and some are missing; sequencing was by immunoSEQ multiplex PCR. Of about 45,000 clones in the sample, around 89% were seen once. Remarks on this clone: Its antigen is unidentified.

Study conclusions and caveats: Not determined was the antigen specificity of the expanded peripheral T cells. Partly responding patients at 0.1-3.0 mg/kg showed some of the smallest clonal expansion.

Sequencing used CD4+ or CD8+ T cells sorted from blood, obtained in a trial of the OX40 agonist ivuxolimab. The origin of this receptor is an adult with an advanced solid tumor such as melanoma, head and neck, liver or kidney cancer. The rearrangement links TRBV4-1 to TRBJ1-2, with 7 bases aligning to TRBD1. The CDR3 nucleotides read TGCGCCAGCAGCCTAGGGACAGAGAACTATGGCTACACCTTC. This translates into CASSLGTENYGYTF.